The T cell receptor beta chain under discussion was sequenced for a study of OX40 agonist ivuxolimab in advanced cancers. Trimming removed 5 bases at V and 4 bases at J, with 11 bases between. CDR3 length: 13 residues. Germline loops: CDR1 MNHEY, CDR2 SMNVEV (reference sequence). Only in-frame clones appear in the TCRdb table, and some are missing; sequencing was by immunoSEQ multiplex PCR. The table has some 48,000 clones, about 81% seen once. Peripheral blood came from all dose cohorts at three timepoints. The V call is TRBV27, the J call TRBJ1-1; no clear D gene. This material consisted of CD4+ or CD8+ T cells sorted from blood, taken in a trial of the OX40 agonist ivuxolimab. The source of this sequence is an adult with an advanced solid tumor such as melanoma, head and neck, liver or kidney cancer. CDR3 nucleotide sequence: TGTGCCAGCAGTCCGTTACAACGCACTGAAGCTTTCTTT. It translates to CASSPLQRTEAFF.